A selection of T cell receptor beta chains follows, all from one sample in a study of blood T cell repertoires in COVID-19. The method was immunoSEQ multiplex PCR; TCRdb's version includes in-frame clones alone and lacks a portion of them. The table records about 50,000 clones, 85% to 90% of them present only once. The material sequenced was peripheral blood. These receptors all come from an elderly woman with COVID-19, enrolled during active disease. Both conserved end residues are part of each CDR3. The order of the fields is D gene, V gene, clone size, J gene, CDR3 DNA, CDR3 protein. The D gene is left open where the match is weak. Some rows mark clone size as missing; the rest say once, few, many or name a class of expanded clone.

d_call: .; v_call: TRBV19; clone_size: .; j_call: TRBJ2-2; cdr3_nt: TGTGCCAGTAGTTCCCTAGGGGGTGGGGCGAACACCGGGGAGCTGTTTTTT; cdr3_aa: CASSSLGGGANTGELFF
d_call: .; v_call: TRBV7-2; clone_size: few; j_call: TRBJ2-1; cdr3_nt: TGTGCCAGCAGCCGGGGTCTTCGGACCTATGAGCAGTTCTTC; cdr3_aa: CASSRGLRTYEQFF
d_call: TRBD1; v_call: TRBV6-1; clone_size: .; j_call: TRBJ1-3; cdr3_nt: TGTGCCAGCAGTGAACAAGGGGGCTACTCTGGAAACACCATATATTTT; cdr3_aa: CASSEQGGYSGNTIYF
d_call: TRBD1; v_call: TRBV5-5; clone_size: few; j_call: TRBJ1-3; cdr3_nt: TGTGCCAGCAGCTTCCGAAGACAGGGCAGCTCTGGAAACACCATATATTTT; cdr3_aa: CASSFRRQGSSGNTIYF
d_call: .; v_call: TRBV19; clone_size: .; j_call: TRBJ2-1; cdr3_nt: TGTGCCAGTAGTATGGGGGACAATCCTTTCGGAGAGCAGTTCTTC; cdr3_aa: CASSMGDNPFGEQFF
d_call: .; v_call: TRBV7-2; clone_size: once; j_call: TRBJ2-6; cdr3_nt: TGTGCCAGCAGCCCCCAAACAGGTTCCTCTGGGGCCAACGTCCTGACTTTC; cdr3_aa: CASSPQTGSSGANVLTF
d_call: .; v_call: TRBV3-1/TRBV3-2; clone_size: .; j_call: TRBJ2-5; cdr3_nt: TGTGCCAGCAGCCACCTAGCGAGCTTTCAAGAGACCCAGTACTTC; cdr3_aa: CASSHLASFQETQYF
d_call: .; v_call: TRBV6-5; clone_size: .; j_call: TRBJ1-2; cdr3_nt: TGTGCCAGCAGCCCCTCGGGTAGAAGCGGCTACACCTTC; cdr3_aa: CASSPSGRSGYTF
d_call: .; v_call: TRBV29-1; clone_size: .; j_call: TRBJ1-2; cdr3_nt: TGCAGCGTTGAAGATCGAGGCCGAAAATATGGCTACACCTTC; cdr3_aa: CSVEDRGRKYGYTF
d_call: TRBD2; v_call: TRBV10-3; clone_size: .; j_call: TRBJ2-7; cdr3_nt: TGTGCCATCAGTGAGTCGAGTACTAGCGGGAGTTACGAGCAGTACTTC; cdr3_aa: CAISESSTSGSYEQYF
d_call: .; v_call: TRBV6-5; clone_size: .; j_call: TRBJ1-1; cdr3_nt: TGTGCCAGCTCGAGGGCGGGGGACACTGAAGCTTTCTTT; cdr3_aa: CASSRAGDTEAFF
d_call: TRBD2; v_call: TRBV5-1; clone_size: .; j_call: TRBJ2-2; cdr3_nt: TGCGCCAGCAGGGGAGTAGCGGGTAGTGGCGGGGAGCTGTTTTTT; cdr3_aa: CASRGVAGSGGELFF
d_call: .; v_call: TRBV3-1/TRBV3-2; clone_size: .; j_call: TRBJ1-5; cdr3_nt: TGTGCCAGCAGCCATGGCAGGGGTAATCAGCCCCAGCATTTT; cdr3_aa: CASSHGRGNQPQHF
d_call: TRBD1; v_call: TRBV19; clone_size: .; j_call: TRBJ1-3; cdr3_nt: TGTGCCAATATCTCAGGGGGCTCTGGAAACACCATATATTTT; cdr3_aa: CANISGGSGNTIYF
d_call: TRBD1; v_call: TRBV5-1; clone_size: .; j_call: TRBJ1-1; cdr3_nt: TGCGCCAGCAGCTCGTACCCTAGCCGGACAGGGAGAGGTGGGGACACTGAAGCTTTCTTT; cdr3_aa: CASSSYPSRTGRGGDTEAFF
d_call: .; v_call: TRBV28; clone_size: .; j_call: TRBJ1-3; cdr3_nt: TGTGCCAGCAGTTTAGGCACGGGGAACACCATATATTTT; cdr3_aa: CASSLGTGNTIYF
d_call: .; v_call: TRBV7-9; clone_size: .; j_call: TRBJ1-1; cdr3_nt: TGTGCCAGCAGCTTACCAACAAGGACTCGGGCTGAAGCTTTCTTT; cdr3_aa: CASSLPTRTRAEAFF
d_call: TRBD2; v_call: TRBV6-5; clone_size: once; j_call: TRBJ2-7; cdr3_nt: TGTGCCAGTTCCTTCGGGGGGGGCTACAGCTACGAGCAGTACTTC; cdr3_aa: CASSFGGGYSYEQYF
d_call: .; v_call: TRBV7-9; clone_size: .; j_call: TRBJ1-2; cdr3_nt: TGTGCCAGCAGCTCGTGGGGGGCTAACTATGGCTACACCTTC; cdr3_aa: CASSSWGANYGYTF
d_call: TRBD1; v_call: TRBV6-5; clone_size: .; j_call: TRBJ2-3; cdr3_nt: TGTGCCAGCAGTTTAATCGGGACAGATAATACGCAGTATTTT; cdr3_aa: CASSLIGTDNTQYF
d_call: TRBD1; v_call: TRBV4-2; clone_size: .; j_call: TRBJ2-1; cdr3_nt: TGTGCCAGCAGCCAAGGGGACAGGTATATGGGTGAGCAGTTCTTC; cdr3_aa: CASSQGDRYMGEQFF
d_call: TRBD2; v_call: TRBV9; clone_size: few; j_call: TRBJ2-1; cdr3_nt: TGTGCCAGCAGCTCCCGGGGGGCTAGCGGGAGGTCGGAACCCTACAATGAGCAGTTCTTC; cdr3_aa: CASSSRGASGRSEPYNEQFF
d_call: TRBD2; v_call: TRBV10-3; clone_size: .; j_call: TRBJ2-7; cdr3_nt: TGTGCCATCAGTGGGACTAGCGGGAACTACGAGCAGTACTTC; cdr3_aa: CAISGTSGNYEQYF
d_call: TRBD1; v_call: TRBV28; clone_size: .; j_call: TRBJ1-5; cdr3_nt: TGTGCCAGCAGTTCTTACGGGACAGAACTTAGCAATCAGCCCCAGCATTTT; cdr3_aa: CASSSYGTELSNQPQHF
d_call: TRBD1; v_call: TRBV30; clone_size: few; j_call: TRBJ1-3; cdr3_nt: TGTGCCTGGAGTCGAGGGGGCAACTCTGGAAACACCATATATTTT; cdr3_aa: CAWSRGGNSGNTIYF
d_call: TRBD1; v_call: TRBV6-1; clone_size: .; j_call: TRBJ1-5; cdr3_nt: TGTGCCAGCAGTGATTACAGGGGAATCAATCAGCCCCAGCATTTT; cdr3_aa: CASSDYRGINQPQHF
d_call: .; v_call: TRBV5-8; clone_size: .; j_call: TRBJ1-6; cdr3_nt: TGTGCCAGCAGCTTGTTTGCAGGATACAATTCACCCCTCCACTTT; cdr3_aa: CASSLFAGYNSPLHF
d_call: TRBD2; v_call: TRBV11-2; clone_size: .; j_call: TRBJ2-3; cdr3_nt: TGTGCCAGCAGCCCCTCTTTACTAACGGGGGGGGTGTCAGATACGCAGTATTTT; cdr3_aa: CASSPSLLTGGVSDTQYF